The rows below give T cell receptor beta chains drawn from one sample of a study of CD8 T cells in ankylosing spondylitis. TCRdb processed the 5' RACE reads anew with MiXCR; each CDR3 protein has one entry. The sample has some 150,000 distinct CDR3 sequences, 11% seen once. The sample consisted of blood, either unsorted or a sorted T cell fraction (not recorded which). All receptors come from a female donor with ankylosing spondylitis or in good health (not recorded which). Each CDR3 is given with its conserved first and last residue. The D gene is left open where the match is weak. Expanded clones are given a class, and other clones once, few, many or no size at all.

D gene: NA; V gene: TRBV5-1; clone size: many; J gene: TRBJ1-1; CDR3 protein: CASSLGLGVKVTEAFF; CDR3 DNA: TGCGCCAGCAGCTTGGGTCTGGGGGTGAAGGTCACTGAAGCTTTCTTT
D gene: NA; V gene: TRBV6-2/TRBV6-3; clone size: many; J gene: TRBJ2-1; CDR3 protein: CASSYSPGPEQFF; CDR3 DNA: TGTGCCAGCAGTTACTCTCCAGGACCGGAGCAGTTCTTC
D gene: TRBD2; V gene: TRBV10-2; clone size: many; J gene: TRBJ2-3; CDR3 protein: CASSDLAGGPTADTQYF; CDR3 DNA: TGCGCCAGCAGTGACCTAGCGGGAGGGCCCACGGCAGATACGCAGTATTTT
D gene: NA; V gene: TRBV10-3; clone size: few; J gene: TRBJ2-1; CDR3 protein: CAISESQRAQTYNEQFF; CDR3 DNA: TGTGCCATCAGTGAGTCTCAGCGGGCTCAAACCTACAATGAGCAGTTCTTC
D gene: TRBD2; V gene: TRBV27; clone size: many; J gene: TRBJ2-3; CDR3 protein: CASLMGTSGSNKYF; CDR3 DNA: TGTGCCAGCTTAATGGGGACTAGCGGGAGTAACAAGTATTTT
D gene: TRBD1; V gene: TRBV20-1; clone size: many; J gene: TRBJ2-7; CDR3 protein: CSARPDRGGFEQYF; CDR3 DNA: TGCAGTGCTAGACCTGACAGGGGGGGATTCGAGCAGTACTTC
D gene: NA; V gene: TRBV3-1; clone size: many; J gene: TRBJ2-7; CDR3 protein: CASSQQFYEQYF; CDR3 DNA: TGTGCCAGCAGCCAGCAATTCTACGAGCAGTACTTC
D gene: NA; V gene: TRBV14; clone size: many; J gene: TRBJ2-5; CDR3 protein: CASSQLGGSETQYF; CDR3 DNA: TGTGCCAGCAGCCAACTTGGCGGTTCGGAGACCCAGTACTTC
D gene: NA; V gene: TRBV13; clone size: many; J gene: TRBJ2-1; CDR3 protein: CASSFAYEQFF; CDR3 DNA: TGTGCCAGCAGCTTTGCATATGAGCAGTTCTTC
D gene: NA; V gene: TRBV5-1; clone size: many; J gene: TRBJ2-7; CDR3 protein: CASSVPSTGLVYEQYF; CDR3 DNA: TGCGCCAGCAGCGTTCCGTCTACAGGGCTAGTTTACGAGCAGTACTTC
D gene: TRBD1; V gene: TRBV3-1; clone size: many; J gene: TRBJ2-1; CDR3 protein: CASSQLQGPSSYNEQFF; CDR3 DNA: TGTGCCAGCAGCCAACTACAGGGGCCAAGCTCCTACAATGAGCAGTTCTTC
D gene: NA; V gene: TRBV12-3/TRBV12-4; clone size: many; J gene: TRBJ1-1; CDR3 protein: CASSPGQSEAFF; CDR3 DNA: TGTGCCAGCAGTCCTGGACAATCTGAAGCTTTCTTT
D gene: NA; V gene: TRBV6-1; clone size: many; J gene: TRBJ2-1; CDR3 protein: CASTRSGVDNEQFF; CDR3 DNA: TGTGCCAGCACAAGATCAGGGGTCGACAATGAGCAGTTCTTC
D gene: NA; V gene: TRBV5-1; clone size: many; J gene: TRBJ2-5; CDR3 protein: CASSQGGQWLVETQYF; CDR3 DNA: TGCGCCAGCAGCCAGGGAGGACAGTGGCTCGTGGAGACCCAGTACTTC
D gene: NA; V gene: TRBV5-4; clone size: few; J gene: TRBJ2-1; CDR3 protein: CASSLSSDGEQFF; CDR3 DNA: TGTGCCAGCAGCCTTTCGAGCGATGGTGAGCAGTTCTTC
D gene: NA; V gene: TRBV5-1; clone size: many; J gene: TRBJ2-7; CDR3 protein: CASSLDYYEQYF; CDR3 DNA: TGCGCCAGCAGCCTCGACTACTACGAGCAGTACTTC
D gene: TRBD1; V gene: TRBV14; clone size: many; J gene: TRBJ1-1; CDR3 protein: CASSHAGTVTEAFF; CDR3 DNA: TGTGCCAGCAGCCATGCCGGGACAGTCACTGAAGCTTTCTTT
D gene: NA; V gene: TRBV29-1; clone size: many; J gene: TRBJ2-5; CDR3 protein: CSVEAPAQETQYF; CDR3 DNA: TGCAGCGTTGAAGCCCCGGCTCAAGAGACCCAGTACTTC
D gene: TRBD2; V gene: TRBV7-7; clone size: many; J gene: TRBJ2-5; CDR3 protein: CASSKGTTQETQYF; CDR3 DNA: TGTGCCAGCAGCAAGGGGACTACACAAGAGACCCAGTACTTC
D gene: NA; V gene: TRBV5-1; clone size: many; J gene: TRBJ1-1; CDR3 protein: CASSLALGTTEAFF; CDR3 DNA: TGCGCCAGCAGCTTGGCCCTAGGGACCACTGAAGCTTTCTTT
D gene: TRBD1; V gene: TRBV3-1; clone size: NA; J gene: TRBJ1-6; CDR3 protein: CASSPDRTNSPLHF; CDR3 DNA: TGTGCCAGCAGCCCGGACAGGACCAATTCACCCCTCCACTTT
D gene: NA; V gene: TRBV11-2; clone size: NA; J gene: TRBJ1-2; CDR3 protein: CASSRGDWGPDGYPF; CDR3 DNA: TGTGCCAGCAGCCGTGGGGATTGGGGGCCTGATGGCTACCCCTTC
D gene: NA; V gene: TRBV12-3/TRBV12-4; clone size: many; J gene: TRBJ2-7; CDR3 protein: CASSLRLYEQYF; CDR3 DNA: TGTGCCAGCAGTTTACGCCTCTACGAGCAGTACTTC
D gene: NA; V gene: TRBV18; clone size: many; J gene: TRBJ1-3; CDR3 protein: CASSPWRDPHISGNTIYF; CDR3 DNA: TGTGCCAGCTCACCATGGCGGGACCCTCATATCTCTGGAAACACCATATATTTT
D gene: NA; V gene: TRBV7-9; clone size: NA; J gene: TRBJ2-5; CDR3 protein: CASSLEPSGVETQYF; CDR3 DNA: TGTGCCAGCAGCTTAGAACCGTCGGGGGTAGAGACCCAGTACTTC
D gene: TRBD2; V gene: TRBV29-1; clone size: many; J gene: TRBJ2-7; CDR3 protein: CSVGSGRPSFEQYF; CDR3 DNA: TGCAGCGTTGGGTCCGGGAGGCCCTCCTTTGAGCAGTACTTC
D gene: NA; V gene: TRBV7-9; clone size: few; J gene: TRBJ2-7; CDR3 protein: CASSDRAEQYF; CDR3 DNA: TGTGCCAGCAGCGACAGAGCCGAGCAGTACTTC
D gene: TRBD1; V gene: TRBV5-1; clone size: many; J gene: TRBJ1-3; CDR3 protein: CASSLEQGGGNTIYF; CDR3 DNA: TGCGCCAGCAGCTTGGAACAGGGGGGAGGAAACACCATATATTTT
D gene: NA; V gene: TRBV29-1; clone size: many; J gene: TRBJ2-1; CDR3 protein: CSVGLRQGPYNEQFF; CDR3 DNA: TGCAGCGTTGGGCTCCGTCAGGGCCCCTACAATGAGCAGTTCTTC
D gene: NA; V gene: TRBV12-3/TRBV12-4; clone size: many; J gene: TRBJ2-3; CDR3 protein: CASSLGPADTQYF; CDR3 DNA: TGTGCCAGCAGTTTAGGTCCCGCAGATACGCAGTATTTT
D gene: NA; V gene: TRBV7-2; clone size: many; J gene: TRBJ1-1; CDR3 protein: CASSSLRLAFF; CDR3 DNA: TGTGCCAGCAGCTCCCTAAGGCTGGCTTTCTTT
D gene: NA; V gene: TRBV3-1; clone size: many; J gene: TRBJ2-1; CDR3 protein: CASSRRASRGNEQFF; CDR3 DNA: TGTGCCAGCAGCCGCCGGGCCTCGCGTGGCAATGAGCAGTTCTTC
D gene: NA; V gene: TRBV20-1; clone size: many; J gene: TRBJ2-1; CDR3 protein: CSAREAGSYNEQFF; CDR3 DNA: TGCAGTGCTAGGGAGGCGGGTTCCTACAATGAGCAGTTCTTC
D gene: NA; V gene: TRBV7-9; clone size: few; J gene: TRBJ2-2; CDR3 protein: CASSSYDTPRRELFF; CDR3 DNA: TGTGCCAGCAGCTCCTATGACACGCCGAGGCGGGAGCTGTTTTTT
D gene: TRBD2; V gene: TRBV18; clone size: NA; J gene: TRBJ2-1; CDR3 protein: CASSQGLAGTNEQFF; CDR3 DNA: TGTGCCAGCTCACAGGGACTAGCGGGTACCAATGAGCAGTTCTTC
D gene: NA; V gene: TRBV5-1; clone size: NA; J gene: TRBJ1-1; CDR3 protein: CASSLSPSGAGNPEAFF; CDR3 DNA: TGCGCCAGCAGCTTGTCCCCCTCGGGGGCGGGGAACCCTGAAGCTTTCTTT
D gene: NA; V gene: TRBV5-1; clone size: many; J gene: TRBJ2-6; CDR3 protein: CASSSFAGSGGANVLTF; CDR3 DNA: TGCGCCAGCAGTTCCTTCGCCGGGAGCGGTGGGGCCAACGTCCTGACTTTC
D gene: TRBD2; V gene: TRBV12-3/TRBV12-4; clone size: many; J gene: TRBJ2-5; CDR3 protein: CASRNLAAQETQYF; CDR3 DNA: TGTGCCAGCAGAAATCTAGCGGCCCAAGAGACCCAGTACTTC
D gene: TRBD1; V gene: TRBV5-5; clone size: many; J gene: TRBJ2-7; CDR3 protein: CASSLQGNSYYEQYF; CDR3 DNA: TGTGCCAGCAGCCTACAGGGGAACTCCTACTACGAGCAGTACTTC
D gene: TRBD1; V gene: TRBV20-1; clone size: many; J gene: TRBJ1-5; CDR3 protein: CSALTGVSNQPQHF; CDR3 DNA: TGCAGTGCTCTGACAGGGGTTAGCAATCAGCCCCAGCATTTT